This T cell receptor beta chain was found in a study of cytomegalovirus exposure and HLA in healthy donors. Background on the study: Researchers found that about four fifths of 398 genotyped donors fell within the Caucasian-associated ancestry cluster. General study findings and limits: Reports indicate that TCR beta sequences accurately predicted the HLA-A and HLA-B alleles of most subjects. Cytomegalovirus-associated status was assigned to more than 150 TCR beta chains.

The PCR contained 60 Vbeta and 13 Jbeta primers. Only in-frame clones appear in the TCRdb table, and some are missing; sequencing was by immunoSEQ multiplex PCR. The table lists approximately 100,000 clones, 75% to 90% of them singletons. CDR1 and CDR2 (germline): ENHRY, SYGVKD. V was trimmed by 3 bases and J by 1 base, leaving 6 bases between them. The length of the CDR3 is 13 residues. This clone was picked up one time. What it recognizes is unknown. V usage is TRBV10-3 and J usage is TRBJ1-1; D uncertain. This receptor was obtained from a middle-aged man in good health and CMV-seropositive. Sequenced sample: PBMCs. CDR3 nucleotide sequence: TGTGCCATCAGTGATTCAGGGAACACTGAAGCTTTCTTT. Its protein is CAISDSGNTEAFF.